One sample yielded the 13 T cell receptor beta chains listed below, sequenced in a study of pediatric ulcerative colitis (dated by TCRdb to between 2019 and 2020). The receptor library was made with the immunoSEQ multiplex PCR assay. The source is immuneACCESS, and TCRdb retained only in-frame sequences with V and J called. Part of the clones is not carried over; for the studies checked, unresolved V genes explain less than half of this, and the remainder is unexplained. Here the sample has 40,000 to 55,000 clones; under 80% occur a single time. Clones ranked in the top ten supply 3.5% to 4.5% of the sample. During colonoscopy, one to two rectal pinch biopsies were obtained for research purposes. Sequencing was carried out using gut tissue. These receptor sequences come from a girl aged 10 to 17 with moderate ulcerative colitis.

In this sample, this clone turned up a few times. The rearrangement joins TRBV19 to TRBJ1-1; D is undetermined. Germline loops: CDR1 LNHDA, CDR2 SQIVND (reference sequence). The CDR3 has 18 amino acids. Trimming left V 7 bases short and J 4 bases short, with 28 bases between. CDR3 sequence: CASTVDWVDIVSSTEAFF. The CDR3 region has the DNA TGTGCCAGTACTGTAGATTGGGTGGATATCGTTTCTAGCACTGAAGCTTTCTTT.

CDR3 nucleotides: TGTGCCAGCACCACAAGCCCGGGACTAGTATATGAGCAGTTCTTC. Translating gives CASTTSPGLVYEQFF. The chain recombines TRBV7-8 with TRBJ2-1; 8 bases fit TRBD2. The V and J ends lost 7 bases and 8 bases, in that order; junction bases with no gene match: 13. Germline CDR1 and CDR2: SGHVS and FQNEAQ. CDR3 size: 15 residues.

CDR3 protein: CASSDRGPEAFF. The CDR3 nucleotides are TGTGCCAGTAGTGACAGGGGGCCTGAAGCTTTCTTT. The rearrangement uses TRBV19 and TRBJ1-1; 10 nucleotides agree with TRBD1. With V trimmed by 5 bases and J by 6 bases, 0 bases remained unmatched. The length of the CDR3 is 12 residues. Germline CDR1 and CDR2: LNHDA and SQIVND (reference sequence).

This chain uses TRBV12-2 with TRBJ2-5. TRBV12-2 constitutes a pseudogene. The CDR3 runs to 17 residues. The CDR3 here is CASRFDREGRPGETQYF. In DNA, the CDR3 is TGTGCAAGTCGCTTTGACAGGGAGGGTCGGCCGGGGGAGACCCAGTACTTC.

This CDR3 is CASRPEDSYNEQFF. The CDR3 DNA is TGCGCCAGCAGACCTGAGGACAGCTACAATGAGCAGTTCTTC. The chain is built from TRBV10-2 and TRBJ2-1, with D maybe TRBD1 (6 bases). Germline-derived CDR1 and CDR2 are WSHSY and SAAADI. This CDR3 spans 14 amino acids. The ends were cut back, 6 bases at V and 3 bases at J, with 12 bases in the middle.

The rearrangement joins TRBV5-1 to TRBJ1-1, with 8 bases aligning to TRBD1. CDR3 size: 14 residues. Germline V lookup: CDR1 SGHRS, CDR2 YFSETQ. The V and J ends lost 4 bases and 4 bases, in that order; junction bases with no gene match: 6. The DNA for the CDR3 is TGCGCCAGCAGCCTCGTGCAGGGGGCCACTGAAGCTTTCTTT. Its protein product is CASSLVQGATEAFF. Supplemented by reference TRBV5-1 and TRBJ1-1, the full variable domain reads KAGVTQTPRYLIKTRGQQVTLSCSPISGHRSVSWYQQTPGQGLQFLFEYFSETQRNKGNFPGRFSGRQFSNSRSEMNVSTLELGDSALYLCASSLVQGATEAFFGQGTRLTVV.

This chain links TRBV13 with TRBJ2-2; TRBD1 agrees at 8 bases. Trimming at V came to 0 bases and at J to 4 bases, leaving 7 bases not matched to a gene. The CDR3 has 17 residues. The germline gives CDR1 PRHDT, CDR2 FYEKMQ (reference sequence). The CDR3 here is CASSLGFTGGRTGELFF. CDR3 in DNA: TGTGCCAGCAGCTTAGGCTTCACAGGGGGTCGCACCGGGGAGCTGTTTTTT.

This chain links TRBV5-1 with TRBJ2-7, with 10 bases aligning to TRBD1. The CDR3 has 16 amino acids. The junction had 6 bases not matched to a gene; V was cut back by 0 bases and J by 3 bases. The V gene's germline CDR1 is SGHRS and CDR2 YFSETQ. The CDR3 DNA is TGCGCCAGCAGCTTGGGTGGGTGGACAGGGGGCTACGAGCAGTACTTC. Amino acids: CASSLGGWTGGYEQYF.

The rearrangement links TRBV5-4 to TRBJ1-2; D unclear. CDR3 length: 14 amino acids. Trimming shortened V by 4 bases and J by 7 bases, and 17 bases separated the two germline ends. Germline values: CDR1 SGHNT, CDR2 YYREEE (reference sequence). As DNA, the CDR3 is TGTGCCAGCAGCCCTTCGCGCAGTCGTTCTGGCTACACCTTC. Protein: CASSPSRSRSGYTF. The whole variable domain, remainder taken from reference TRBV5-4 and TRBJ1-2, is ETGVTQSPTHLIKTRGQQVTLRCSSQSGHNTVSWYQQALGQGPQFIFQYYREEENGRGNFPPRFSGLQFPNYSSELNVNALELDDSALYLCASSPSRSRSGYTFGSGTRLTVV.

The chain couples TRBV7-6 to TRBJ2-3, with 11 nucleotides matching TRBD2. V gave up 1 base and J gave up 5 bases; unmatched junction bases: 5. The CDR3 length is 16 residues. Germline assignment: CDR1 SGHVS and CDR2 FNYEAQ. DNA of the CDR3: TGTGCCAGCAGCTTAGAGGCTAGCGGGAGGCAAGATACGCAGTATTTT. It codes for CASSLEASGRQDTQYF.

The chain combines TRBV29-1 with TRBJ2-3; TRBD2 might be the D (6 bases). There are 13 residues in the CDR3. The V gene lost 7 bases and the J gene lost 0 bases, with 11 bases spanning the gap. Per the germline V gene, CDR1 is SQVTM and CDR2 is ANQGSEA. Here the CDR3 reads CSARGKSTDTQYF. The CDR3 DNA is TGCAGCGCCCGCGGGAAGAGCACAGATACGCAGTATTTT.

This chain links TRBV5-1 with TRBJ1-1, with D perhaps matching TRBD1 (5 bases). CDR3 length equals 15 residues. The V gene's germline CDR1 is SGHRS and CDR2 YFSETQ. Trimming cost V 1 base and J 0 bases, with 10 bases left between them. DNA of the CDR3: TGCGCCAGCAGCTTGCAGGGTCAGTTGAACACTGAAGCTTTCTTT. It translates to CASSLQGQLNTEAFF.

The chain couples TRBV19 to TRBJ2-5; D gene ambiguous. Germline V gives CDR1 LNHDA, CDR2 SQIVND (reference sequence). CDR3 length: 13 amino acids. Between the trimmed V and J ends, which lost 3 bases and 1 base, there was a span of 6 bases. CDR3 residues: CASSMGSQETQYF. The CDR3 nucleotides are TGTGCCAGTAGTATGGGGTCCCAAGAGACCCAGTACTTC.